Listed here are 32 T cell receptor beta chains from one sample, sequenced in a study of OX40 agonist ivuxolimab in advanced cancers. This table comes from immunoSEQ multiplex PCR, and its TCRdb copy is limited to in-frame clones, with some not included. The sample carries tens of thousands of clones, roughly 83% recorded once. This specimen was CD4+ or CD8+ T cells sorted from blood, taken in a trial of the OX40 agonist ivuxolimab. Every receptor here comes from an adult with an advanced solid tumor such as melanoma, head and neck, liver or kidney cancer.

The chain uses TRBV16 and TRBJ2-1; D assignment may be TRBD1 or TRBD2 (6 bases each). The CDR3 has 14 amino acids. Germline CDR1 KGHSY, CDR2 FQNENV. Trimming stripped 4 bases from V and 7 bases from J, with 14 bases between. The DNA for the CDR3 is TGTGCCAGCAGCCTAGGGGGAGGTCGAAATGAGCAGTTCTTC. As protein: CASSLGGGRNEQFF.

This clone was detected only once. The V and J genes are TRBV7-8 and TRBJ1-3; D possibly corresponds to TRBD1 (6 bases). V was pared by 2 bases and J by 14 bases, with 13 bases between. Germline CDR1 is SGHVS and CDR2 is FQNEAQ. This CDR3 contains 12 residues. This CDR3 reads CASSLNRDILYF. The CDR3 bases are TGTGCCAGCAGCTTAAATCGGGACATCCTATATTTT.

This chain uses TRBV4-1 with TRBJ2-2; D unclear. The CDR3 runs 16 residues. V was trimmed by 1 base and J by 4 bases, leaving 13 bases between them. The germline CDR1 and CDR2 sequences are MGHRA and YSYEKL. As DNA, the CDR3 is TGCGCCAGCAGCCAAGCCGACATGGGGTTCACCGGGGAGCTGTTTTTT. Amino acid sequence: CASSQADMGFTGELFF.

The chain links TRBV19 to TRBJ2-1; 9 nucleotides align to TRBD1. Germline V gene lookup returns CDR1 LNHDA and CDR2 SQIVND (reference sequence). This CDR3 is 15 amino acids long. Losses at the gene ends were 7 bases for V and 9 bases for J; bases not matched to a gene: 13. CDR3 loop: CASTYTGQGKREQFF. The CDR3 coding sequence is TGTGCCAGTACCTATACGGGACAGGGAAAGCGTGAGCAGTTCTTC.

This clone was detected many times. The chain uses TRBV4-3 and TRBJ2-1, with D uncertain. Trimming stripped 3 bases from V and 5 bases from J, with 8 bases between. The CDR3 is made up of 13 amino acids. Germline V gene lookup returns CDR1 LGHNA and CDR2 YSLEER. The CDR3: CASSQELNNEQFF. The CDR3, as DNA: TGCGCCAGCAGCCAGGAGCTAAACAATGAGCAGTTCTTC.

This chain joins TRBV6-1 and TRBJ1-2; 7 positions match TRBD1. This CDR3 spans 12 amino acids. Germline values: CDR1 MNHNS, CDR2 SASEGT. After removal of 8 bases from V and 3 bases from J, the junction contained 3 bases not matched to a gene. CDR3 sequence (DNA): TGTGCCAGCCGGGACAGTTACTATGGCTACACCTTC. This encodes CASRDSYYGYTF.

CDR3 loop: CASSWDRGYTGANVLTF. In nucleotides, the CDR3 is TGTGCCAGTAGTTGGGACAGGGGCTACACTGGGGCCAACGTCCTGACTTTC. The chain employs TRBV19 and TRBJ2-6; 10 bases are shared with TRBD1. Germline trimming cut 5 bases from V and 2 bases from J; bases unmatched to any gene: 6. Looked up from germline, CDR1 is LNHDA and CDR2 is SQIVND (reference sequence). There are 17 residues in the CDR3.

The chain is built from TRBV5-4 and TRBJ2-7, with 10 bases fitting TRBD2. V lost 2 bases to trimming and J lost 5 bases; unmatched junction nucleotides: 7. The CDR3 has 15 residues. Germline lookup yields CDR1 SGHNT and CDR2 YYREEE (reference sequence). The CDR3 coding sequence is TGTGCCAGCAGCTTAGGAACTAGCGGGGTAAACGAGCAGTACTTC. Residues: CASSLGTSGVNEQYF.

In its sample, this clone was seen a few times. The chain uses TRBV5-1 and TRBJ1-2; D is ambiguous. This CDR3 has 13 residues. Deletions cut 3 bases from V and 2 bases from J, with 8 bases between. Germline assignment: CDR1 SGHRS and CDR2 YFSETQ. CDR3 sequence reads: CASSWTENYGYTF. The CDR3 DNA reads TGCGCCAGCAGCTGGACGGAGAACTATGGCTACACCTTC. The full variable domain, in which reference TRBV5-1 and TRBJ1-2 provide the parts outside the CDR3, is KAGVTQTPRYLIKTRGQQVTLSCSPISGHRSVSWYQQTPGQGLQFLFEYFSETQRNKGNFPGRFSGRQFSNSRSEMNVSTLELGDSALYLCASSWTENYGYTFGSGTRLTVV.

V is TRBV7-2 and J is TRBJ2-5; possible D gene TRBD2, 5 bases. Germline lookup yields CDR1 SGHTA and CDR2 FQGNSA. Deletions cut 0 bases from V and 4 bases from J, with 9 bases between. The CDR3 has 14 amino acids. The CDR3 sequence is CASSLAGEGETQYF. For the CDR3, the DNA is TGTGCCAGCAGCTTAGCGGGAGAGGGAGAGACCCAGTACTTC.

The chain is built from TRBV7-9 and TRBJ2-1; the D call may be TRBD1 or TRBD2 (5 bases each). CDR3 length: 15 amino acids. The germline V and J ends were trimmed by 5 bases and 2 bases, with 13 bases remaining between them. CDR1 and CDR2 (germline): SEHNR, FQNEAQ (reference sequence). This CDR3 is CASSPGTSTYNEQFF. CDR3 nucleotide sequence: TGTGCCAGCAGCCCCGGGACCTCCACCTACAATGAGCAGTTCTTC.

This chain links TRBV5-8 with TRBJ1-1, with 8 bases fitting TRBD1. The CDR3 consists of 15 residues. J lost 1 base, V lost 2 bases, and 4 bases had no gene match. Germline V gene lookup returns CDR1 SGHTS and CDR2 YDEGEE. CDR3 DNA: TGTGCCAGCAGCTTAACACAGGGGGGGAACACTGAAGCTTTCTTT. It yields the protein CASSLTQGGNTEAFF. The full variable domain, rest sourced from reference TRBV5-8 and TRBJ1-1, is EAGVTQSPTHLIKTRGQQATLRCSPISGHTSVYWYQQALGLGLQFLLWYDEGEERNRGNFPPRFSGRQFPNYSSELNVNALELEDSALYLCASSLTQGGNTEAFFGQGTRLTVV.

This clone was recorded a few times. The V and J genes are TRBV6-1 and TRBJ2-7; the match to TRBD1 covers 8 bases. The trim removed 5 bases at V and 3 bases at J, leaving 9 bases unmatched. The CDR3 runs 15 residues. CDR1 and CDR2 from the germline V gene are MNHNS and SASEGT. The CDR3 sequence is CASSTGTGEGYEQYF. As DNA, the CDR3 is TGTGCCAGCAGTACCGGGACAGGTGAGGGCTACGAGCAGTACTTC.

This chain links TRBV7-8 with TRBJ2-7; 10 bases align to TRBD1. CDR1 and CDR2 (germline): SGHVS, FQNEAQ. The V segment lost 5 bases and the J segment 7 bases; nucleotides outside the gene matches: 8. The CDR3 has 14 residues. The CDR3 DNA reads TGTGCCAGCAGCACACCGACAGGGGGCTATGAGCAGTACTTC. This translates into CASSTPTGGYEQYF. Filled out from reference TRBV7-8 and TRBJ2-7, the complete variable domain reads GAGVSQSPRYKVAKRGQDVALRCDPISGHVSLFWYQQALGQGPEFLTYFQNEAQLDKSGLPSDRFFAERPEGSVSTLKIQRTQQEDSAVYLCASSTPTGGYEQYFGPGTRLTVT.

V gene TRBV19 combines with J gene TRBJ2-1, with D hard to call. The V end lost 4 bases, the J end lost 5 bases, and 6 bases lay between the germline ends. The CDR3 loop spans 12 amino acids. The germline V gene encodes CDR1 LNHDA and CDR2 SQIVND (reference sequence). In nucleotides, the CDR3 is TGTGCCAGTAGTACAACACACAATGAGCAGTTCTTC. This encodes CASSTTHNEQFF. Together with reference TRBV19 and TRBJ2-1, the CDR3 gives the full variable domain: DGGITQSPKYLFRKEGQNVTLSCEQNLNHDAMYWYRQDPGQGLRLIYYSQIVNDFQKGDIAEGYSVSREKKESFPLTVTSAQKNPTAFYLCASSTTHNEQFFGPGTRLTVL.

This clone was found a few times. The chain uses TRBV27 and TRBJ1-1, with unresolved D. Trimming stripped 2 bases from V and 6 bases from J, with 10 bases between. Germline values: CDR1 MNHEY, CDR2 SMNVEV (reference sequence). This CDR3 comprises 13 residues. The CDR3 region is CASSLVGAPEAFF. CDR3 coding DNA: TGTGCCAGCAGTTTAGTCGGCGCGCCTGAAGCTTTCTTT.

The rearrangement uses TRBV9 and TRBJ1-3; a weak D match, TRBD1 (6 bases). CDR1 and CDR2 (germline): SGDLS, YYNGEE. The CDR3 totals 14 residues. Trimming cost V 0 bases and J 2 bases, with 6 bases left between them. CDR3 sequence reads: CASSVAGAGNTIYF. DNA of the CDR3: TGTGCCAGCAGCGTAGCAGGGGCTGGAAACACCATATATTTT.

Regarding this clone: The sample has other DNA sequences that encode this CDR3 too. The gene calls are TRBV5-1 and TRBJ1-2; a weak D match, TRBD1 (6 bases). The V end lost 3 bases, the J end lost 3 bases, and 9 bases lay between the germline ends. Germline lookup yields CDR1 SGHRS and CDR2 YFSETQ. The CDR3 is 13 amino acids. CDR3 sequence: CASSYGGDYGYTF. The CDR3 DNA sequence: TGCGCCAGCAGCTATGGGGGCGACTATGGCTACACCTTC.

This clone has only one observation. This sequence joins TRBV29-1 and TRBJ1-3; D is unresolved. Between the trimmed V and J ends, which lost 3 bases and 4 bases, there was a span of 7 bases. The CDR3 extends over 12 amino acids. From germline, CDR1 is SQVTM and CDR2 ANQGSEA. The CDR3 spells CSVDAGGNTIYF. The CDR3 nucleotides are TGCAGCGTTGATGCTGGGGGAAACACCATATATTTT.

This chain joins TRBV5-4 and TRBJ1-2; no reliable D call. The CDR3 contains 14 residues. The germline gives CDR1 SGHNT, CDR2 YYREEE (reference sequence). V was trimmed by 0 bases and J by 6 bases, leaving 12 bases between them. Here the CDR3 DNA reads TGTGCCAGCAGCTTGGACCGGTATGCCAATGGCTACACCTTC. Encoded protein: CASSLDRYANGYTF. Based on the CDR3 plus reference TRBV5-4 and TRBJ1-2, the full variable domain is ETGVTQSPTHLIKTRGQQVTLRCSSQSGHNTVSWYQQALGQGPQFIFQYYREEENGRGNFPPRFSGLQFPNYSSELNVNALELDDSALYLCASSLDRYANGYTFGSGTRLTVV.

The J gene is TRBJ1-2, the V gene TRBV9; D not certain. Per germline, CDR1 SGDLS and CDR2 YYNGEE. V lost 0 bases and J lost 3, with 6 bases in between. This CDR3 comprises 13 residues. The CDR3 DNA is TGTGCCAGCAGCGTAGGAGGCGACTATGGCTACACCTTC. It encodes CASSVGGDYGYTF.

The V call is TRBV13, the J call TRBJ1-1; TRBD1 agrees at 10 bases. V trimming: 2 bases; J trimming: 0 bases; junction bases outside the gene matches: 24. The CDR3 consists of 23 residues. Germline CDR1 and CDR2: PRHDT and FYEKMQ (reference sequence). CDR3 residues: CASSLTRRSRDRGAYSLNTEAFF. In DNA, the CDR3 is TGTGCCAGCAGCTTAACCCGAAGATCCCGGGACAGGGGCGCTTACTCCCTGAACACTGAAGCTTTCTTT.

The table lists this clone with a count of one. V and J are TRBV10-3 and TRBJ1-6; the D gene is possibly TRBD1 (6 bases). Deletions cut 8 bases from V and 7 bases from J, with 12 bases between. This CDR3 has 13 amino acids. Germline V gene sequence: CDR1 ENHRY, CDR2 SYGVKD. The CDR3: CAIQGNGNSPLHF. CDR3 coding DNA: TGTGCCATCCAGGGGAATGGGAATTCACCCCTCCACTTT.

The chain combines TRBV25-1 with TRBJ2-1; D call uncertain. The CDR3 covers 13 residues. V was trimmed by 4 bases and J by 7 bases, leaving 11 bases between them. CDR1 is MGHDK and CDR2 is SYGVNS in the germline V gene. The CDR3 nucleotides are TGTGCCAGCAGTGGGCGGCTTCAGAATGAGCAGTTCTTC. Amino acids: CASSGRLQNEQFF. Filled out from reference TRBV25-1 and TRBJ2-1, the complete variable domain reads EADIYQTPRYLVIGTGKKITLECSQTMGHDKMYWYQQDPGMELHLIHYSYGVNSTEKGDLSSESTVSRIRTEHFPLTLESARPSHTSQYLCASSGRLQNEQFFGPGTRLTVL.

The DNA for the CDR3 is TGTGCCAGCAGTGAACTATGGGGGAGCAATCAGCCCCAGCATTTT. As protein: CASSELWGSNQPQHF. This chain links TRBV6-1 with TRBJ1-5, with D tentatively TRBD1 (5 bases). Germline values: CDR1 MNHNS, CDR2 SASEGT. V shed 2 bases and J shed 1 base, with 9 bases lying between them. The CDR3 is made up of 15 amino acids.

V usage is TRBV9 and J usage is TRBJ2-7; possibly TRBD2 for D (6 bases). V was clipped by 4 bases and J by 4 bases, with 15 bases between them. The CDR3 has 14 residues. From germline, CDR1 is SGDLS and CDR2 YYNGEE. CDR3 bases: TGTGCCAGCAGCCCGGGTCCCGCGGGGTACGAGCAGTACTTC. Residues: CASSPGPAGYEQYF.

The chain carries TRBV7-2 and TRBJ2-6, with a weak D call TRBD2 (5 bases). Per the germline V gene, CDR1 is SGHTA and CDR2 is FQGNSA. This CDR3 spans 18 amino acids. Trimming took 4 bases from V and 4 from J, leaving 20 bases between them. The CDR3 spells CASSSLLGRVDGANVLTF. DNA of the CDR3: TGTGCCAGCAGCTCTTTGCTTGGGCGGGTTGACGGGGCCAACGTCCTGACTTTC.

This clone was observed a handful of times. The chain is built from TRBV7-3 and TRBJ2-7, with D perhaps given as TRBD1 or TRBD2 (5 bases each). The V and J ends lost 3 bases and 6 bases respectively, with 6 bases between them. Germline loops: CDR1 SGHTA, CDR2 FQGTGA. The length of the CDR3 is 11 residues. CDR3 loop: CASSFGGEQYF. CDR3 DNA sequence: TGTGCCAGCAGCTTTGGGGGCGAGCAGTACTTC.

This clone appeared once. The chain combines TRBV2 with TRBJ2-2; 9 nucleotides line up with TRBD1. J gave up 6 bases and V 6 bases, and 8 bases lay outside the gene matches. The CDR3 has 15 residues. Per the germline V gene, CDR1 is SNHLY and CDR2 is FYNNEI. As DNA, the CDR3 is TGTGCCAGCAGCATTGACAGGGGGAAGGCCGGGGAGCTGTTTTTT. This translates into CASSIDRGKAGELFF.

The CDR3 DNA sequence: TGTGCCAGCAGCTTAGAAGCAACCCCTGGCGAGCAGTACTTC. Residues: CASSLEATPGEQYF. The chain couples TRBV11-2 to TRBJ2-7; D unresolved. The CDR3 sequence is 14 residues long. Germline V gene sequence: CDR1 SGHAT, CDR2 FQNNGV. V was shortened by 0 bases and J by 6 bases, with 12 bases between the two germline ends.

This clone was detected once. V is TRBV5-6 and J is TRBJ2-5; D is uncertain. Trimming took 0 bases from V and 2 from J, leaving 14 bases between them. The germline gives CDR1 SGHDT, CDR2 YYEEEE. The CDR3 loop spans 16 amino acids. The CDR3, as DNA: TGTGCCAGCAGCTTGGTTGGGCGGATAGTTCAAGAGACCCAGTACTTC. Its translation: CASSLVGRIVQETQYF.

This sequence joins TRBV7-5 and TRBJ1-4. TRBV7-5 counts as a pseudogene. The CDR3 is made up of 15 amino acids. CDR3 protein: CARSHLARVNEKLFF. DNA for the CDR3: TGTGCCAGAAGCCACCTGGCCAGAGTGAATGAAAAACTGTTTTTT.